The 22 T cell receptor beta chains reported below all come from one sample, sequenced in a study of blood T cell repertoires in COVID-19. TCRdb keeps only in-frame clones here, not all; method: immunoSEQ multiplex PCR. Of 150,000 to 200,000 clones detected, about 80% appear once; the ten largest clones hold about 2.7%. Specimen: peripheral blood. Receptors originate from a human donor with acute or convalescent COVID-19. The donor label of this sample is uncertain.

In its sample, this clone was seen a few times. This chain joins TRBV6-6 and TRBJ1-2; TRBD1 agrees at 8 bases. After removal of 5 bases from V and 8 bases from J, the junction contained 13 bases not matched to a gene. Germline V gene sequence: CDR1 MNHNY, CDR2 SVGAGI (reference sequence). The CDR3 sequence is 15 residues long. CDR3: CASSTRGQASRGYTF. The CDR3, as DNA: TGTGCCAGCAGTACTCGGGGACAGGCGTCACGGGGCTACACCTTC.

The chain uses TRBV2 and TRBJ2-2; D ambiguous. The V end lost 8 bases, the J end lost 2 bases, and 12 bases lay between the germline ends. Germline assignment: CDR1 SNHLY and CDR2 FYNNEI. The CDR3 runs to 14 residues. Written as DNA, the CDR3 is TGTGCCAGCCTCAAAGATAGAAACACCGGGGAGCTGTTTTTT. As protein: CASLKDRNTGELFF.

J is TRBJ2-7 and V is TRBV6-5, with 9 bases that match TRBD1. With V trimmed by 4 bases and J by 5 bases, 6 bases remained unmatched. This CDR3 is built from 14 residues. CDR1 is MNHEY and CDR2 is SVGAGI in the germline V gene. In DNA form, the CDR3 reads TGTGCCAGCAGTTCCGGACAGGGGAAGGACGAGCAGTACTTC. Translating it yields CASSSGQGKDEQYF.

This chain joins TRBV2 and TRBJ2-7, with D tentatively TRBD1 (6 bases). Trimming removed 8 bases from V and 3 bases from J, with 14 bases in between. Germline CDR1 and CDR2: SNHLY and FYNNEI. CDR3 size: 13 residues. CDR3 loop: CASGGTRGYEQYF. Here the CDR3 DNA reads TGTGCCAGCGGTGGGACAAGGGGCTACGAGCAGTACTTC.

V gene TRBV5-1 combines with J gene TRBJ2-3, with D possibly matching TRBD1 (6 bases). The germline gives CDR1 SGHRS, CDR2 YFSETQ. This CDR3 has 14 amino acids. V was cut by 7 bases and J by 2 bases, with 14 bases left in between. CDR3 bases: TGCGCCAGCCAAGTAACAGGGACCACAGATACGCAGTATTTT. Translation gives CASQVTGTTDTQYF. Based on the CDR3 plus reference TRBV5-1 and TRBJ2-3, the full variable domain is KAGVTQTPRYLIKTRGQQVTLSCSPISGHRSVSWYQQTPGQGLQFLFEYFSETQRNKGNFPGRFSGRQFSNSRSEMNVSTLELGDSALYLCASQVTGTTDTQYFGPGTRLTVL.

The chain has TRBV27 and TRBJ1-1, with 8 bases fitting TRBD1. Germline V gene data show CDR1 as MNHEY and CDR2 as SMNVEV (reference sequence). Trimming removed 5 bases from V and 1 base from J; junction bases left unmatched: 12. The CDR3 length is 17 residues. The CDR3: CASSLLGTGESNTEAFF. Here the CDR3 DNA reads TGTGCCAGCAGTCTACTCGGGACAGGAGAATCGAACACTGAAGCTTTCTTT.

CDR3 in DNA: TGTGCCAGCAGCTTAGTTGCTAGCGGGAGCTCCTACGAGCAGTACTTC. Translated, it gives CASSLVASGSSYEQYF. V gene TRBV7-8 combines with J gene TRBJ2-7; 10 bases map to TRBD2. The J segment lost 0 bases and the V segment lost 1 base, leaving 3 bases of the junction unmatched. There are 16 residues in the CDR3. Germline V lookup: CDR1 SGHVS, CDR2 FQNEAQ.

This chain joins TRBV6-4 and TRBJ2-1, with TRBD1 identical over 8 bases. Germline V gene data show CDR1 as MRHNA and CDR2 as SNTAGT. The CDR3 extends over 14 amino acids. V lost 0 bases and J lost 12; bases outside the gene matches: 7. CDR3 region: CASSDSGRGQVQFF. For the CDR3, the DNA is TGTGCCAGCAGTGACTCAGGCAGGGGGCAGGTGCAGTTCTTC.

The chain couples TRBV9 to TRBJ2-6; D gene uncertain. Germline-derived CDR1 and CDR2 are SGDLS and YYNGEE. V was pared by 5 bases and J by 0 bases, with 15 bases between. CDR3 length: 17 residues. CDR3 in amino acids: CASRRGPFRSGANVLTF. The CDR3 region has the DNA TGTGCCAGCAGGCGAGGCCCGTTCCGCTCTGGGGCCAACGTCCTGACTTTC. Variable domain in full (rest from reference TRBV9 and TRBJ2-6): DSGVTQTPKHLITATGQRVTLRCSPRSGDLSVYWYQQSLDQGLQFLIQYYNGEERAKGNILERFSAQQFPDLHSELNLSSLELGDSALYFCASRRGPFRSGANVLTFGAGSRLTVL.

The genes are TRBV19 and TRBJ2-7; tentatively, D is TRBD1 (5 bases). The V gene's germline CDR1 is LNHDA and CDR2 SQIVND (reference sequence). This CDR3 comprises 14 residues. V was trimmed by 4 bases and J by 2 bases, leaving 12 bases between them. CDR3 nucleotide sequence: TGTGCCAGTAGTACGGACACGAATGCCTACGAGCAGTACTTC. It codes for CASSTDTNAYEQYF.

The rearrangement uses TRBV3-1 (or the pseudogene TRBV3-2) and TRBJ1-6; 11 bases align to TRBD1. This CDR3 contains 17 residues. Trimming cost V 0 bases and J 7 bases; bases outside gene matches: 5. CDR1 and CDR2 from the germline V gene are LGHDT and YNNKEL (reference sequence). For the CDR3, the DNA is TGTGCCAGCAGCCAAGAAGTGGGACAGGGGGAAAATTCACCCCTCCACTTT. Its translation: CASSQEVGQGENSPLHF.

The rearrangement uses TRBV2 and TRBJ1-2, with 8 nucleotides matching TRBD1. Trimming cost V 0 bases and J 4 bases; bases outside gene matches: 4. CDR1 SNHLY and CDR2 FYNNEI come from the germline V gene. The CDR3 consists of 15 residues. Written as DNA, the CDR3 is TGTGCCAGCAGTGAAGCGGGACAGGTCATCTATGGCTACACCTTC. This sequence encodes CASSEAGQVIYGYTF. The whole variable domain, remainder taken from reference TRBV2 and TRBJ1-2, is EPEVTQTPSHQVTQMGQEVILRCVPISNHLYFYWYRQILGQKVEFLVSFYNNEISEKSEIFDDQFSVERPDGSNFTLKIRSTKLEDSAMYFCASSEAGQVIYGYTFGSGTRLTVV.

The chain has TRBV23-1 and TRBJ1-3, with a tentative D call TRBD1 (5 bases). TRBV23-1 counts as an open reading frame of uncertain function. The V end was cut by 4 bases, the J end by 0 bases, with 10 bases between. CDR3 length: 15 residues. For the CDR3, the DNA is TGCGCCAGCAGTCGCCTGACAGCCTCTGGAAACACCATATATTTT. It yields the protein CASSRLTASGNTIYF.

The chain employs TRBV30 and TRBJ1-1; 11 bases map to TRBD1. V was clipped by 7 bases and J by 3 bases; unmatched bases: 4. Germline values: CDR1 GTSNPN, CDR2 SVGIG (reference sequence). The CDR3 has 13 amino acids. CDR3 sequence reads: CALRDRGDTEAFF. As DNA, the CDR3 is TGTGCCTTGAGGGACAGGGGGGACACTGAAGCTTTCTTT.

This sequence joins TRBV2 and TRBJ2-3; 12 nucleotides match TRBD2. Germline CDR1 SNHLY, CDR2 FYNNEI. The CDR3 extends over 16 amino acids. Losses at the gene ends were 2 bases for V and 3 bases for J; bases not matched to a gene: 3. CDR3 nucleotides: TGTGCCAGCAGTGAATCTAGCGGGAGGGCGACAGATACGCAGTATTTT. It is translated as CASSESSGRATDTQYF.

V and J are TRBV11-2 and TRBJ1-4, with TRBD1 matching over 7 bases. The CDR3 sequence is 17 residues long. Losses at the gene ends were 2 bases for V and 4 bases for J; bases not matched to a gene: 10. Germline CDR1 and CDR2: SGHAT and FQNNGV. DNA for the CDR3: TGTGCCAGCAGCTTATCGGGCAGGGGGTTCGTTAATGAAAAACTGTTTTTT. It translates to CASSLSGRGFVNEKLFF.

Concerning this clone itself: Different DNA sequences within this sample yield the same CDR3. The chain recombines TRBV6-1 with TRBJ1-2; possible D gene TRBD1, 6 bases. The V gene's germline CDR1 is MNHNS and CDR2 SASEGT. This CDR3 comprises 13 residues. Deletions cut 1 base from V and 4 bases from J, with 7 bases between. CDR3 in DNA: TGTGCCAGCAGTGAAGACAGGGTCTATGGCTACACCTTC. This translates into CASSEDRVYGYTF.

This clone appeared a single time. This sequence joins TRBV7-9 and TRBJ2-7; D not resolved. CDR1 and CDR2 (germline): SEHNR, FQNEAQ (reference sequence). The CDR3 is 13 residues long. V lost 1 base, J lost 7 bases, and 11 bases lay in between. In nucleotides, the CDR3 is TGTGCCAGCAGCTTAGGCGCAGGTGGGGAGCAGTACTTC. Translated, it gives CASSLGAGGEQYF.

The V and J genes are TRBV2 and TRBJ2-7; 11 bases agree with TRBD2. V was pared by 5 bases and J by 3 bases, with 3 bases of the junction left unmatched. The CDR3 length is 14 residues. The germline V gene has CDR1 SNHLY and CDR2 FYNNEI. CDR3 DNA sequence: TGTGCCAGCAGTCGACTAGCGGGAAGCTACGAGCAGTACTTC. Protein sequence: CASSRLAGSYEQYF.

The chain recombines TRBV6-6 with TRBJ1-1, with a tentative D call TRBD1 (6 bases). CDR3 length equals 15 residues. V lost 6 bases and J 6 bases, leaving 20 bases between the germline ends. Germline V lookup: CDR1 MNHNY, CDR2 SVGAGI (reference sequence). The CDR3 DNA sequence: TGTGCCAGCAGGAAGTCCCGGGACAAGTACGCTGAAGCTTTCTTT. This codes for CASRKSRDKYAEAFF.

This clone was detected a few times. This chain links TRBV30 with TRBJ2-3, with D possibly being TRBD2 (6 bases). This CDR3 is built from 12 residues. Trimming stripped 1 base from V and 7 bases from J, with 9 bases between. The germline gives CDR1 GTSNPN, CDR2 SVGIG (reference sequence). The CDR3 DNA reads as TGTGCCTGGAGTGCGGGGGAGCATACGCAGTATTTT. It specifies CAWSAGEHTQYF. Combining the CDR3 with reference TRBV30 and TRBJ2-3 gives the whole variable domain SQTIHQWPATLVQPVGSPLSLECTVEGTSNPNLYWYRQAAGRGLQLLFYSVGIGQISSEVPQNLSASRPQDRQFILSSKKLLLSDSGFYLCAWSAGEHTQYFGPGTRLTVL.

This clone occurred once. V and J are TRBV18 and TRBJ1-2; 10 nucleotides align to TRBD1. Germline V gene data show CDR1 as KGHSH and CDR2 as LQKENI. The CDR3 runs to 15 residues. The V segment lost 7 bases and the J segment 4 bases; nucleotides outside the gene matches: 9. CDR3 protein: CASLKTGGEAYGYTF. The CDR3 DNA sequence: TGTGCCAGCTTAAAGACAGGGGGCGAGGCCTATGGCTACACCTTC.